This T cell receptor (beta chain) was captured by sequencing in a study of PD-L1 blockade in urothelial cancer. Germline lookup yields CDR1 MDHEN and CDR2 SYDVKM. V gave up 6 bases and J gave up 5 bases; unmatched junction bases: 13. There are 17 residues in the CDR3. With regard to this clone: No antigen is known for it.

Sequencing used immunoSEQ multiplex PCR; TCRdb keeps in-frame clones, though not all of them. The sample holds some 100,000 clones, roughly nine tenths seen once. Notes on the study in general: Stronger expansion of tumor-associated clones in blood at 3 weeks distinguished durable-benefit patients. Below-median pretreatment blood TCR clonality was a predictor of better survival.

The chain employs TRBV28 and TRBJ2-3; 11 nucleotides align to TRBD2. This TCR was sampled from a woman of 80 years or more with urothelial cancer. The source material was PBMCs, sampled around atezolizumab (anti-PD-L1) treatment. CDR3 sequence (DNA): TGTGCCAGCAGCTCTCCGACTAGCGGGAATGGGATAGATACGCAGTATTTT. This codes for CASSSPTSGNGIDTQYF.